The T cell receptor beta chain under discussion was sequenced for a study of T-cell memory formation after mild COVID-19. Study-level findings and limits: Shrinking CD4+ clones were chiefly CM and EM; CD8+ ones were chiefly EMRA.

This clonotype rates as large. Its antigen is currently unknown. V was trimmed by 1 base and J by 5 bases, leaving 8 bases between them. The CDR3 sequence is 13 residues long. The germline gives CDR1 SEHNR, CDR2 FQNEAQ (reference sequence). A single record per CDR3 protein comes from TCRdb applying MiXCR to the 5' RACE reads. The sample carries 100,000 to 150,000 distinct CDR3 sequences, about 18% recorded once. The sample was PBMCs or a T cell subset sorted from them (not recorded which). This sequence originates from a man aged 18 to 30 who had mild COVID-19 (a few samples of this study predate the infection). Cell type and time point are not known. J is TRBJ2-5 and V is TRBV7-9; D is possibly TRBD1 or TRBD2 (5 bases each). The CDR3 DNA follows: TGTGCCAGCAGCTTAGTTGGGACGGAGACCCAGTACTTC. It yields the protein CASSLVGTETQYF.